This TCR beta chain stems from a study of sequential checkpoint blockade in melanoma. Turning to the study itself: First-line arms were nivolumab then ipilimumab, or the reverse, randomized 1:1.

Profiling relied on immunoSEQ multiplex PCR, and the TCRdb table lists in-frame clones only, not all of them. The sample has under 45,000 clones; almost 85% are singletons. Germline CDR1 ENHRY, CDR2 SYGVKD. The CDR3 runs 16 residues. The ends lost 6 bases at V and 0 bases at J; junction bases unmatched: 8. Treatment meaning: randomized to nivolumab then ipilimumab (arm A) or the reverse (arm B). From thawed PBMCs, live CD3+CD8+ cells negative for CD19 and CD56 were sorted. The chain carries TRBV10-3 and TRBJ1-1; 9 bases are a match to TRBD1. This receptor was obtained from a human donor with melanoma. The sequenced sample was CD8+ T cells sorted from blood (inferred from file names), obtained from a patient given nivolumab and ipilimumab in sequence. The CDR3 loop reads CAISRGGDRVNTEAFF. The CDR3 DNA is TGTGCCATCAGCAGAGGAGGGGACAGGGTGAACACTGAAGCTTTCTTT.